Below, 23 T cell receptor beta chains from the same sample are listed, as sequenced in a study of human T cells and chemical hapten exposure. Time point noted: pre-sensitization, week 0. Specified treatment: therapeutic diphenylcyclopropenone sensitization with weekly scalp DPC. TCRdb used MiXCR to reprocess the RACE reads, holding one entry per CDR3 protein. The sample has 250,000 or so distinct CDR3 sequences; 7.7% are singletons. This material consisted of whole blood, taken in connection with sensitization to the hapten diphenylcyclopropenone (DPC). The receptors derive from a young man with alopecia areata. Some clones in this sample may be carry-over from other donors' samples.

This rearrangement joins TRBV12-3 or TRBV12-4 to TRBJ1-2; D remains unclear. CDR3 length: 13 amino acids. The ends were cut back, 5 bases at V and 8 bases at J, with 15 bases in the middle. The CDR3: CASSLLEVTGYTF. In DNA form, the CDR3 reads TGTGCCAGCAGTCTTTTAGAAGTGACCGGCTACACCTTC.

This clonotype showed up just a few times. The chain employs TRBV7-2 and TRBJ1-3; a weak D match, TRBD1 (5 bases). CDR3 length equals 15 residues. Germline loops: CDR1 SGHTA, CDR2 FQGNSA. Trimming removed 1 base from V and 2 bases from J, with 9 bases in between. CDR3 nucleotide sequence: TGTGCCAGCAGCTTAGAATGGGGCCCTGGAAACACCATATATTTT. This gives the protein CASSLEWGPGNTIYF.

J is TRBJ1-3 and V is TRBV20-1, with no clear D. V lost 3 bases and J lost 0, with 12 bases in between. Per germline, CDR1 DFQATT and CDR2 SNEGSKA (reference sequence). There are 15 residues in the CDR3. The CDR3 region has the DNA TGCAGTGCTAGTTTGGGGTTCACCTCTGGAAACACCATATATTTT. Translated, it gives CSASLGFTSGNTIYF.

CDR3 protein: CASSLGGGLFLGAFF. The CDR3 region has the DNA TGTGCCAGCAGCTTAGGGGGAGGCCTTTTTTTGGGAGCTTTCTTT. The chain joins TRBV11-2 to TRBJ1-1; unclear D gene. The CDR3 consists of 15 residues. Germline V lookup: CDR1 SGHAT, CDR2 FQNNGV. V shed 1 base and J shed 10 bases, with 19 bases lying between them. Full variable domain (rest looked up from reference TRBV11-2 and TRBJ1-1): EAGVAQSPRYKIIEKRQSVAFWCNPISGHATLYWYQQILGQGPKLLIQFQNNGVVDDSQLPKDRFSAERLKGVDSTLKIQPAKLEDSAVYLCASSLGGGLFLGAFFGQGTRLTVV.

V is TRBV20-1 and J is TRBJ2-1; a weak D match, TRBD1 (5 bases). V was shortened by 5 bases and J by 7 bases, with 21 bases between the two germline ends. Germline CDR1 is DFQATT and CDR2 is SNEGSKA (reference sequence). The CDR3 length is 15 residues. The CDR3 sequence: CSAFSPSTAFNEQFF. In DNA form, the CDR3 reads TGCAGTGCTTTCAGTCCTTCGACAGCGTTTAATGAGCAGTTCTTC.

The genes are TRBV11-2 and TRBJ1-1, with D unclear. Germline V lookup: CDR1 SGHAT, CDR2 FQNNGV. The length of the CDR3 is 14 residues. The ends were cut back, 2 bases at V and 6 bases at J, with 13 bases in the middle. The CDR3 reads CASSLIALSSEAFF. The CDR3 region has the DNA TGTGCCAGCAGCTTAATAGCCTTGAGCTCTGAAGCTTTCTTT. Looking up the rest from reference TRBV11-2 and TRBJ1-1 gives the full variable domain: EAGVAQSPRYKIIEKRQSVAFWCNPISGHATLYWYQQILGQGPKLLIQFQNNGVVDDSQLPKDRFSAERLKGVDSTLKIQPAKLEDSAVYLCASSLIALSSEAFFGQGTRLTVV.

In this sample, this clonotype turned up many times. V is TRBV12-3 or TRBV12-4 and J is TRBJ2-5, with D perhaps TRBD1 (5 bases). The CDR3 loop spans 10 amino acids. The CDR3 reads CATAQETQYF. CDR3 nucleotides: TGTGCGACAGCCCAAGAGACCCAGTACTTC.

This clonotype showed up many times. The chain has TRBV28 and TRBJ2-7, with D perhaps matching TRBD1 or TRBD2 (6 bases each). The CDR3 length is 12 residues. Looked up from germline, CDR1 is MDHEN and CDR2 is SYDVKM. The V and J ends lost 7 bases and 4 bases respectively, with 11 bases between them. CDR3 coding DNA: TGTGCCAGCACCCGGGGGCGTTACGAGCAGTACTTC. It codes for CASTRGRYEQYF.

The table lists this clonotype with many counts. The chain is built from TRBV12-3 or TRBV12-4 and TRBJ1-5; D not certain. The CDR3 is made up of 15 amino acids. V was clipped by 8 bases and J by 1 base, with 15 bases between them. In DNA, the CDR3 is TGTGCCAGCCAAGACCTGGGAGAGAGCAATCAGCCCCAGCATTTT. This translates into CASQDLGESNQPQHF.

Only a few counts were recorded for this clonotype. The rearrangement links TRBV5-1 to TRBJ2-4, with D perhaps TRBD2 (6 bases). V lost 2 bases and J 0 bases, leaving 18 bases between the germline ends. Per germline, CDR1 SGHRS and CDR2 YFSETQ. The CDR3 loop spans 18 amino acids. The CDR3 region is CASSFGNPGLLAKNIQYF. The DNA for the CDR3 is TGCGCCAGCAGCTTTGGCAACCCGGGACTCCTAGCCAAAAACATTCAGTACTTC.

This clonotype came up many times. The V call is TRBV28, the J call TRBJ2-7, with D uncertain. Trimming took off 3 bases at V and 2 bases at J, with 11 bases between the two ends. The germline V gene encodes CDR1 MDHEN and CDR2 SYDVKM. The CDR3 is 14 residues long. The CDR3 coding sequence is TGTGCCAGCAGTTTCAGCGATCGGCCCTACGAGCAGTACTTC. Amino acid sequence: CASSFSDRPYEQYF.

This clonotype was detected only a few times. This chain joins TRBV29-1 and TRBJ2-4; D uncertain. V dropped 8 bases and J dropped 1 base, with 12 bases sitting between them. Germline CDR1 and CDR2: SQVTM and ANQGSEA. The CDR3 has 13 residues. For the CDR3, the DNA is TGCAGCATGACAAGGGTGGCCAAAAACATTCAGTACTTC. Translation: CSMTRVAKNIQYF.

V usage is TRBV9 and J usage is TRBJ2-3, with a tentative D call TRBD1 (6 bases). The CDR3 is 16 residues long. Deletions cut 3 bases from V and 0 bases from J, with 14 bases between. The V gene's germline CDR1 is SGDLS and CDR2 YYNGEE. CDR3 region: CASSEGTHSSTDTQYF. In nucleotides, the CDR3 is TGTGCCAGCAGCGAAGGGACACACTCTAGCACAGATACGCAGTATTTT.

This clonotype has a handful of counts. The rearrangement uses TRBV4-1 and TRBJ1-6; 7 nucleotides align to TRBD1. The trim removed 3 bases at V and 4 bases at J, leaving 15 bases unmatched. This CDR3 has 19 amino acids. Germline assignment: CDR1 MGHRA and CDR2 YSYEKL. The DNA of the CDR3 is TGCGCCAGCAGCCAGGCGGGACAGCTCTCCCTCACATATAATTCACCCCTCCACTTT. Translated, it gives CASSQAGQLSLTYNSPLHF.

This clonotype came up many times. The J gene is TRBJ2-3, the V gene TRBV7-9; 7 nucleotides align to TRBD1. In germline, CDR1 is SEHNR, CDR2 FQNEAQ (reference sequence). Germline trimming cut 5 bases from V and 13 bases from J; bases unmatched to any gene: 6. The CDR3 is 11 amino acids. CDR3 DNA: TGTGCCAGCAGCCCCGACAGGGTTGAGTATTTT. This sequence encodes CASSPDRVEYF.

This clonotype was seen only a few times. This chain uses TRBV3-1 with TRBJ1-1; TRBD1 might be the D (5 bases). The CDR3 spans 14 residues. Germline V gene data show CDR1 as LGHDT and CDR2 as YNNKEL (reference sequence). The V end was cut by 6 bases, the J end by 0 bases, with 11 bases between. The CDR3 bases are TGTGCCAGCAGTCCGGACACAATGAACACTGAAGCTTTCTTT. Encoded protein: CASSPDTMNTEAFF. Drawing the rest from reference TRBV3-1 and TRBJ1-1, the complete variable domain is DTAVSQTPKYLVTQMGNDKSIKCEQNLGHDTMYWYKQDSKKFLKIMFSYNNKELIINETVPNRFSPKSPDKAHLNLHINSLELGDSAVYFCASSPDTMNTEAFFGQGTRLTVV.

The chain links TRBV28 to TRBJ2-2; 14 bases map to TRBD2. CDR1 is MDHEN, CDR2 SYDVKM, per germline. V was pared by 2 bases and J by 6 bases, with 2 bases of the junction left unmatched. This CDR3 has 16 amino acids. The CDR3 region has the DNA TGTGCCAGCAGTTTACCGACTAGCGGGGGGGCCGGGGAGCTGTTTTTT. It specifies CASSLPTSGGAGELFF.

Regarding this clonotype: It is likely a read error, because the conserved phenylalanine at the end of the CDR3 is missing. No DNA is shown, since the ends of the CDR3 on it are uncertain; the CDR3 is the one TCRdb lists. The rearrangement uses TRBV7-2 and TRBJ2-1; the DNA was not used to check the table's D call, TRBD2. The CDR3 has 12 residues if both end residues are counted. Germline CDR1 reads SGHTA; CDR2 reads FQGNSA. The CDR3 region is CASSSGTSGRSL.

Only a few counts were recorded for this clonotype. The chain combines TRBV11-2 with TRBJ2-7, with no clear D. The CDR3 spans 16 residues. Germline V gene data show CDR1 as SGHAT and CDR2 as FQNNGV. With 6 bases removed from V and 4 bases from J, the gap between germline ends came to 22 bases. The CDR3 region has the DNA TGTGCCAGCAGTCCTACCCGGCGACTGGGCCAATACGAGCAGTACTTC. Translating gives CASSPTRRLGQYEQYF.

This clonotype has at least ten counts. V and J are TRBV10-3 and TRBJ2-7; possible D gene TRBD1, 6 bases. V lost 2 bases, J lost 4 bases, and 9 bases lay in between. Per germline, CDR1 ENHRY and CDR2 SYGVKD. This CDR3 is built from 13 residues. The CDR3 here is CAISEGTSYEQYF. In DNA form, the CDR3 reads TGTGCCATCAGTGAGGGGACATCGTACGAGCAGTACTTC.

This clonotype was observed a few times. The J gene is TRBJ1-5, the V gene TRBV15; D remains unclear. This CDR3 is 14 amino acids long. V was shortened by 0 bases and J by 6 bases, with 9 bases between the two germline ends. CDR1 and CDR2 (germline): LNHNV, YYDKDF (reference sequence). DNA of the CDR3: TGTGCCACCAGCAGAGATGGGAGGACTCAGCCCCAGCATTTT. As protein: CATSRDGRTQPQHF.

The gene calls are TRBV6-5 and TRBJ2-5; 11 bases are shared with TRBD2. The CDR3 runs to 15 residues. Germline V gene data show CDR1 as MNHEY and CDR2 as SVGAGI. V lost 5 bases and J lost 1; bases outside the gene matches: 3. CDR3 sequence reads: CASSLLAGVQETQYF. In DNA form, the CDR3 reads TGTGCCAGCAGTCTACTAGCGGGGGTCCAAGAGACCCAGTACTTC.

This clonotype came up many times. The J gene is TRBJ1-6, the V gene TRBV4-2; D unresolved. CDR3 length: 12 residues. Trimming took 2 bases from V and 10 from J, leaving 6 bases between them. Germline V gives CDR1 LGHNA, CDR2 YNFKEQ. This chain's CDR3 is CASSQFSSPLHF. CDR3 nucleotides: TGTGCCAGCAGCCAATTTAGCTCACCCCTCCACTTT.